This T cell receptor beta chain was recovered during a study of PD-1 blockade in classical Hodgkin lymphoma. Study-wide context: Patients were given intravenous nivolumab, 3 mg/kg, every 2 weeks. Overall study findings and caveats: Newly diagnosed patients had baseline TCR diversity that was reportedly lower than that of healthy donors. Repertoires differed for reasons still undefined, possibly disease activity or prior therapy. Newly diagnosed patients had diversity similar to the baseline diversity of complete responders.

The sample holds a few counts of this clone. Its antigen is unidentified. Relapse was seen in all patients after autologous stem cell transplantation, and brentuximab vedotin exposure was variable. Profiling relied on immunoSEQ multiplex PCR, and the TCRdb table lists in-frame clones only, not all of them. This table holds more than 45,000 clones, around 70% found once. This CDR3 has 14 amino acids. V lost 1 base and J lost 8, with 14 bases in between. Germline V gene lookup returns CDR1 MGHRA and CDR2 YSYEKL. This chain uses TRBV4-1 with TRBJ1-2; D perhaps matches TRBD1 (6 bases). The receptor comes from a human donor with classical Hodgkin lymphoma. The material sequenced was peripheral blood mononuclear cells (PBMCs), taken at baseline. The CDR3 sequence: CASSQVTGFKGYTF. DNA of the CDR3: TGCGCCAGCAGCCAAGTAACAGGGTTCAAGGGCTACACCTTC.